This passage covers 23 T cell receptor beta chains from one sample sequenced in a study of identical twins. MiXCR, applied by TCRdb to the 5' RACE reads, yields one record per CDR3 protein. This sample has 450,000 to 650,000 distinct CDR3 sequences; around 9.6% occur once, and the top ten carry roughly 3%. These data are also associated with another study on yellow fever vaccine responses in identical twins.

Sequenced input: PBMCs. These receptors came from a woman aged 18-29 years in good health.

This clonotype has a count of ten or more. The V and J genes are TRBV25-1 and TRBJ2-1, with 9 positions matching TRBD1. The CDR3 is made up of 16 amino acids. Germline CDR1 and CDR2: MGHDK and SYGVNS. With 0 bases clipped from V and 5 bases from J, the junction kept 5 bases outside the gene matches. For the CDR3, the DNA is TGTGCCAGCAGTGAATATGGGACAGGGAGTCACAATGAGCAGTTCTTC. Protein product: CASSEYGTGSHNEQFF.

This clonotype was counted at least ten times. This sequence joins TRBV29-1 and TRBJ1-4; TRBD1 aligns across 9 bases. Germline V gene data show CDR1 as SQVTM and CDR2 as ANQGSEA. The CDR3 has 15 residues. The V gene end was trimmed by 5 bases and the J gene end by 0 bases; junction bases not matched to a gene: 4. For the CDR3, the DNA is TGCAGCGTTCCGGGACAGGGCACAACTAATGAAAAACTGTTTTTT. It specifies CSVPGQGTTNEKLFF.

V is TRBV29-1 and J is TRBJ1-5, with D uncertain. The CDR3 runs to 12 residues. The V gene's germline CDR1 is SQVTM and CDR2 ANQGSEA. Trimming removed 4 bases at V and 4 bases at J, with 8 bases between. The CDR3 DNA is TGCAGCGTTGTCACGGGGAATCAGCCCCAGCATTTT. Translating it yields CSVVTGNQPQHF.

The J gene is TRBJ2-3, the V gene TRBV10-3, with 7 bases lining up with TRBD1. Germline assignment: CDR1 ENHRY and CDR2 SYGVKD. Trimming took 7 bases from V and 4 from J; bases not matched to a gene: 14. There are 16 residues in the CDR3. The CDR3 DNA reads TGTGCCATCAAAGGACAGGTCTCTGCCGGGGCAGATACGCAGTATTTT. Protein sequence: CAIKGQVSAGADTQYF.

This chain joins TRBV12-3 or TRBV12-4 and TRBJ2-7; D tentatively fits TRBD1 or TRBD2 (6 bases each). Trimming took off 2 bases at V and 2 bases at J, with 19 bases between the two ends. The CDR3 loop spans 17 amino acids. The CDR3 coding sequence is TGTGCCAGCAGTTTACGGGGGCCAGGGACGGGGACCTACGAGCAGTACTTC. Protein sequence: CASSLRGPGTGTYEQYF.

The J gene is TRBJ2-2, the V gene TRBV2; 8 bases line up with TRBD1. CDR3 length: 14 residues. From germline, CDR1 is SNHLY and CDR2 FYNNEI. The V segment lost 4 bases and the J segment 5 bases; nucleotides outside the gene matches: 3. Written as DNA, the CDR3 is TGTGCCAGCAGTGGACGGACAGGGACCGGGGAGCTGTTTTTT. It specifies CASSGRTGTGELFF.

This clonotype occurred a few times. This chain joins TRBV29-1 and TRBJ2-6, with D unresolved. CDR1 and CDR2 from the germline V gene are SQVTM and ANQGSEA. The CDR3 runs to 14 residues. Trimming took off 1 base at V and 0 bases at J, with 4 bases between the two ends. The DNA for the CDR3 is TGCAGCGTTGAAGGGCTCTCTGGGGCCAACGTCCTGACTTTC. Protein sequence: CSVEGLSGANVLTF.

Only a few counts were recorded for this clonotype. This chain links TRBV7-2 with TRBJ2-1; the D call may be TRBD1 or TRBD2 (5 bases each). The length of the CDR3 is 15 residues. V lost 1 base to trimming and J lost 2 bases, with 9 bases between them. CDR1 is SGHTA, CDR2 FQGNSA, per germline. CDR3: CASSLVLGPYNEQFF. CDR3 coding DNA: TGTGCCAGCAGCTTAGTTTTGGGACCCTACAATGAGCAGTTCTTC.

This clonotype occurred a few times. This rearrangement joins TRBV11-1 to TRBJ2-6, with D perhaps matching TRBD1 (5 bases). The germline gives CDR1 SGHAT, CDR2 FQDESV (reference sequence). V lost 1 base and J lost 2, with 15 bases in between. CDR3 length equals 18 residues. This CDR3 is CASSLDGRGLAGANVLTF. The CDR3 nucleotides are TGTGCCAGCAGCTTAGATGGAAGGGGATTGGCTGGGGCCAACGTCCTGACTTTC.

This clonotype has just a few counts. The V call is TRBV10-3, the J call TRBJ2-5; a possible D gene is TRBD2 (6 bases). Trimming cost V 6 bases and J 5 bases, with 16 bases left between them. CDR3 length: 14 amino acids. Germline V gene sequence: CDR1 ENHRY, CDR2 SYGVKD. CDR3 loop: CAIRKLSGDETQYF. CDR3 in DNA: TGTGCCATCAGAAAACTCTCGGGAGATGAGACCCAGTACTTC.

This chain links TRBV7-3 with TRBJ2-5, with D perhaps matching TRBD1 or TRBD2 (6 bases each). This CDR3 has 15 residues. Trimming took 5 bases from V and 4 from J, leaving 17 bases between them. Germline assignment: CDR1 SGHTA and CDR2 FQGTGA. In DNA form, the CDR3 reads TGTGCCAGCAGCCCATCGGGGGCAGGACGAGAGACCCAGTACTTC. As protein: CASSPSGAGRETQYF.

This clonotype was seen at least ten times. The rearrangement uses TRBV5-1 and TRBJ1-1, with 9 bases aligning to TRBD1. The CDR3 runs to 17 residues. The V gene end was trimmed by 3 bases and the J gene end by 1 base; junction bases not matched to a gene: 10. Germline V gives CDR1 SGHRS, CDR2 YFSETQ. Here the CDR3 DNA reads TGCGCCAGCAGCTCTAATACAGGGGGCGCTGGGAACACTGAAGCTTTCTTT. Its translation: CASSSNTGGAGNTEAFF.

This clonotype was seen a few times. V usage is TRBV13 and J usage is TRBJ2-3; 10 bases are shared with TRBD2. Germline-derived CDR1 and CDR2 are PRHDT and FYEKMQ (reference sequence). Losses at the gene ends were 5 bases for V and 1 base for J; bases not matched to a gene: 12. The CDR3 covers 18 residues. CDR3 coding DNA: TGTGCCAGCAGCCCCGTGACGAGCGGGAGGGCGGGCACAGATACGCAGTATTTT. Its protein product is CASSPVTSGRAGTDTQYF.

This clonotype has only a few counts. The chain links TRBV5-1 to TRBJ2-5; TRBD2 aligns across 8 bases. Germline V CDR1 and CDR2: SGHRS, YFSETQ. V was pared by 2 bases and J by 1 base, with 7 bases of the junction left unmatched. The CDR3 runs 16 residues. This chain's CDR3 is CASSFSNRGGQETQYF. The DNA for the CDR3 is TGCGCCAGCAGCTTCTCAAATCGGGGGGGCCAAGAGACCCAGTACTTC. The full variable domain, in which reference TRBV5-1 and TRBJ2-5 provide the parts outside the CDR3, is KAGVTQTPRYLIKTRGQQVTLSCSPISGHRSVSWYQQTPGQGLQFLFEYFSETQRNKGNFPGRFSGRQFSNSRSEMNVSTLELGDSALYLCASSFSNRGGQETQYFGPGTRLLVL.

This clonotype was seen a few times. The J gene is TRBJ2-5, the V gene TRBV2; the match to TRBD2 covers 8 bases. CDR1 SNHLY and CDR2 FYNNEI come from the germline V gene. Trimming cost V 4 bases and J 2 bases; bases outside gene matches: 6. CDR3 length equals 15 residues. As DNA, the CDR3 is TGTGCCAGCAGTGCGTCAGCGGGGGAACAAGAGACCCAGTACTTC. Translated, it gives CASSASAGEQETQYF.

The DNA of the CDR3 is TGCAGTGCTAGGACTAGCGTCCGGACCCAGTACTTC. The encoded protein is CSARTSVRTQYF. The gene calls are TRBV20-1 and TRBJ2-5, with 8 bases aligning to TRBD2. Germline values: CDR1 DFQATT, CDR2 SNEGSKA (reference sequence). The J segment lost 7 bases and the V segment lost 3 bases, leaving 4 bases of the junction unmatched. The CDR3 is 12 amino acids.

The CDR3 spells CASSFGDFEGTQYF. DNA of the CDR3: TGCGCCAGCAGCTTCGGGGACTTCGAAGGTACGCAGTATTTT. The chain carries TRBV5-1 and TRBJ2-3; possible D gene TRBD2, 6 bases. V was shortened by 2 bases and J by 8 bases, with 15 bases between the two germline ends. Germline-derived CDR1 and CDR2 are SGHRS and YFSETQ. This CDR3 comprises 14 residues.

This clonotype was counted between two and nine times. The chain carries TRBV10-3 and TRBJ2-7, with D possibly TRBD2 on 6 matching bases. The CDR3 consists of 15 residues. V was pared by 1 base and J by 3 bases, with 13 bases between. Germline V gene lookup returns CDR1 ENHRY and CDR2 SYGVKD. The CDR3 here is CAISELAGIVYEQYF. The CDR3 bases are TGTGCCATCAGTGAGTTGGCGGGGATTGTCTACGAGCAGTACTTC.

This clonotype was counted ten times or more. The chain carries TRBV20-1 and TRBJ2-1, with TRBD2 identical over 9 bases. Germline V gene sequence: CDR1 DFQATT, CDR2 SNEGSKA (reference sequence). Trimming removed 2 bases from V and 4 bases from J; junction bases left unmatched: 3. The CDR3 length is 14 residues. This CDR3 is CSARPGLAYNEQFF. Written as DNA, the CDR3 is TGCAGTGCTAGACCGGGACTAGCTTACAATGAGCAGTTCTTC.

The DNA for the CDR3 is TGCAGCGCCCAGACGGCGGAACAGCCCCAGCATTTT. Amino acids: CSAQTAEQPQHF. The chain couples TRBV29-1 to TRBJ1-5; unclear D gene. The CDR3 has 12 residues. V lost 7 bases, J lost 7 bases, and 14 bases lay in between. Germline CDR1 is SQVTM and CDR2 is ANQGSEA.

The chain carries TRBV5-1 and TRBJ2-7; 12 bases line up with TRBD1. V trimming: 3 bases; J trimming: 6 bases; junction bases outside the gene matches: 4. There are 14 residues in the CDR3. The germline V gene has CDR1 SGHRS and CDR2 YFSETQ. This chain's CDR3 is CASSSGTGGREQYF. CDR3 DNA sequence: TGCGCCAGCAGCTCCGGGACAGGGGGCCGCGAGCAGTACTTC.

This clonotype was found a few times. The chain employs TRBV20-1 and TRBJ2-7; TRBD1 aligns across 8 bases. Germline V CDR1 and CDR2: DFQATT, SNEGSKA (reference sequence). V dropped 5 bases and J dropped 2; count of bases not matched to a gene: 11. There are 15 residues in the CDR3. The CDR3 here is CSAPRLGQAAYEQYF. The CDR3 DNA sequence: TGCAGTGCTCCCCGTTTGGGACAGGCGGCCTACGAGCAGTACTTC.

This clonotype showed up many times. This sequence joins TRBV24-1 and TRBJ1-5; maybe TRBD1 (6 bases). The germline gives CDR1 KGHDR, CDR2 SFDVKD. CDR3 length equals 14 residues. Trimming stripped 5 bases from V and 4 bases from J, with 11 bases between. CDR3 residues: CATSGTDVNQPQHF. CDR3 coding DNA: TGTGCCACCAGTGGGACAGACGTAAATCAGCCCCAGCATTTT.